The 5 T cell receptor beta chains below come from one sample, sequenced in a study of OX40 agonist ivuxolimab in advanced cancers. The repertoire was sequenced with immunoSEQ multiplex PCR; TCRdb's copy has only in-frame clones and lacks some. Among 65,000 to 90,000 clones, about nine tenths were seen once, and the ten largest hold more than 0.45%. This specimen was CD4+ or CD8+ T cells sorted from blood, taken in a trial of the OX40 agonist ivuxolimab. The receptor source for this set is an adult with an advanced solid tumor such as melanoma, head and neck, liver or kidney cancer.

The rearrangement links TRBV7-2 to TRBJ2-7, with D perhaps TRBD2 (5 bases). Germline CDR1 and CDR2: SGHTA and FQGNSA. The V end was cut by 7 bases, the J end by 5 bases, with 18 bases between. CDR3 length: 14 amino acids. CDR3 bases: TGTGCCAGCACCCCGAGGCTAGCTTTCGACGAGCAGTACTTC. Translating it yields CASTPRLAFDEQYF.

This clone has a single count. The CDR3 loop is CATGTSGSRTGELFF. CDR3 sequence (DNA): TGTGCCACCGGGACTAGCGGGAGTCGCACCGGGGAGCTGTTTTTT. The gene calls are TRBV10-3 and TRBJ2-2, with 14 bases lining up with TRBD2. This CDR3 region has 15 residues. CDR1 is ENHRY, CDR2 SYGVKD, per germline. V trimming: 10 bases; J trimming: 4 bases; junction bases outside the gene matches: 5.

The gene calls are TRBV25-1 and TRBJ1-2; tentative D call: TRBD1 (6 bases). The germline V and J ends were trimmed by 2 bases and 3 bases, with 16 bases remaining between them. CDR1 is MGHDK, CDR2 SYGVNS, per germline. CDR3 length: 16 residues. CDR3: CASSEGGSGVYYGYTF. The CDR3 nucleotides are TGTGCCAGCAGTGAAGGGGGGTCAGGGGTTTACTATGGCTACACCTTC.

The rearrangement uses TRBV28 and TRBJ2-7; D is unresolved. CDR1 and CDR2 (germline): MDHEN, SYDVKM. With 5 bases removed from V and 3 bases from J, the gap between germline ends came to 2 bases. The CDR3 consists of 10 residues. As DNA, the CDR3 is TGTGCCAGCAGTAACTACGAGCAGTACTTC. Translated: CASSNYEQYF.

The gene calls are TRBV5-1 and TRBJ2-7, with 8 nucleotides matching TRBD2. The J segment lost 2 bases and the V segment lost 3 bases, leaving 4 bases of the junction unmatched. Per the germline V gene, CDR1 is SGHRS and CDR2 is YFSETQ. The CDR3 contains 14 residues. The CDR3 DNA reads as TGCGCCAGCAGCTATTCGGGAGGGCCCTACGAGCAGTACTTC. Translation gives CASSYSGGPYEQYF.